The clone carrying this TCR beta chain was seen repeatedly, ten times or more. Its matching antigen is unknown. One end of the junction varies from germline; a read error may be responsible. This entry comes from a study of T cells in Graves' hyperthyroidism and ophthalmopathy. Study findings and constraints: Blood held most thyroid clonotypes expanded above 0.001 frequency.

Amplified regions were TCR beta CDR3 sequences from RNA transcripts. Carried out on the TCR CDR3, a first-round RT-PCR used the HTBI primer set. TCRdb reprocessed the multiplex PCR reads with MiXCR, giving one entry per CDR3 protein. The top ten clones hold roughly 60% of a sample with about 270,000 distinct CDR3 sequences, over 20% of them seen once. Germline V gene lookup returns CDR1 KGHSH and CDR2 LQKENI. The CDR3 contains 16 residues. PBMCs stemmed from 10 ml fresh peripheral blood. The receptor comes from a man between 25 and 39 years old with Graves' ophthalmopathy. Sequencing input: blood. The J gene is TRBJ2-1, the V gene TRBV18; D possibly corresponds to TRBD2 (5 bases). The CDR3 sequence is CASSPRADPKYNEQFF. In DNA form, the CDR3 reads TGTGCCAGCTCTCCACGAGCGGATCCAAAATACAATGAGCAGTTCTTC.